The next 8 T cell receptor beta chains were all read from a single sample in a study of shared clonotypes between healthy human individuals. Assay: immunoSEQ multiplex PCR; the TCRdb copy retains only in-frame clones and omits some. Of some 2,000,000 clones in the sample, roughly 96% were seen once. The specimen was naive CD4+ T cells sorted from blood. Subset in this sample: CD45RA+ positively selected. The origin of the receptors is a man between 18 and 35 years old in good health.

The chain couples TRBV12-5 to TRBJ2-7; D remains ambiguous. This CDR3 is 11 amino acids long. Germline V CDR1 and CDR2: LGHNT, FRNRAP. V was shortened by 3 bases and J by 7 bases, with 7 bases between the two germline ends. CDR3 nucleotides: TGTGCTAGTGGTTTCCTGGGGGAGCAGTACTTC. Translating gives CASGFLGEQYF.

The genes are TRBV7-9 and TRBJ2-1; TRBD2 matches at 10 bases. There are 14 residues in the CDR3. Germline trimming cut 6 bases from V and 6 bases from J; bases unmatched to any gene: 5. Germline V gives CDR1 SEHNR, CDR2 FQNEAQ (reference sequence). The CDR3 loop is CASRPAGGPNEQFF. In DNA form, the CDR3 reads TGTGCCAGCAGACCAGCGGGAGGGCCCAATGAGCAGTTCTTC.

J is TRBJ2-7 and V is TRBV10-2; TRBD1 matches at 11 bases. The CDR3 runs to 15 residues. Germline lookup yields CDR1 WSHSY and CDR2 SAAADI. V lost 11 bases and J lost 7; bases outside the gene matches: 16. This CDR3 is CAGTGQGDDEDEQYF. In DNA form, the CDR3 reads TGCGCCGGAACGGGACAGGGGGACGACGAGGATGAGCAGTACTTC.

About this clone: At one end, the junction sequence differs from germline, possibly due to a read error. This chain joins TRBV20-1 and TRBJ2-7; D remains unclear. Germline CDR1 is DFQATT and CDR2 is SNEGSKA (reference sequence). CDR3 length: 8 residues. CDR3 amino acids: CSALPYHF. CDR3 sequence (DNA): TGCAGTGCCCTACCATATCACTTC.

The chain couples TRBV7-2 to TRBJ1-1; perhaps TRBD1 as D (6 bases). The germline gives CDR1 SGHTA, CDR2 FQGNSA. CDR3 length equals 13 residues. Trimming left V 9 bases short and J 2 bases short, with 13 bases between. In DNA, the CDR3 is TGTGCCAGGGTACAGGGAGCCAACACTGAAGCTTTCTTT. Translation: CARVQGANTEAFF.

This clone was found once. This chain joins TRBV7-9 and TRBJ2-7; weak D call: TRBD2 (5 bases). V lost 5 bases to trimming and J lost 3 bases, with 11 bases between them. CDR3 length: 13 amino acids. Germline CDR1 reads SEHNR; CDR2 reads FQNEAQ (reference sequence). The CDR3 sequence is CASSQAGLYEQYF. Written as DNA, the CDR3 is TGTGCCAGCAGCCAAGCAGGACTCTACGAGCAGTACTTC.

The V and J genes are TRBV18 and TRBJ1-1; weak D call: TRBD1 (6 bases). The CDR3 loop spans 14 amino acids. CDR1 and CDR2 (germline): KGHSH, LQKENI. V was shortened by 3 bases and J by 4 bases, with 12 bases between the two germline ends. The CDR3 DNA reads as TGTGCCAGCTCACCCACCGGGACAACCACTGAAGCTTTCTTT. Encoded protein: CASSPTGTTTEAFF. Together with reference TRBV18 and TRBJ1-1, the CDR3 gives the full variable domain: NAGVMQNPRHLVRRRGQEARLRCSPMKGHSHVYWYRQLPEEGLKFMVYLQKENIIDESGMPKERFSAEFPKEGPSILRIQQVVRGDSAAYFCASSPTGTTTEAFFGQGTRLTVV.

This clone was recorded a few times. The chain joins TRBV19 to TRBJ1-2; D unclear. From germline, CDR1 is LNHDA and CDR2 SQIVND (reference sequence). This CDR3 has 13 residues. Trimming took off 5 bases at V and 8 bases at J, with 15 bases between the two ends. This CDR3 is CASSEDIPPGYTF. The CDR3 region has the DNA TGTGCCAGTAGTGAAGACATTCCTCCGGGCTACACCTTC. The entire variable domain, with the rest obtained from reference TRBV19 and TRBJ1-2, is as follows: DGGITQSPKYLFRKEGQNVTLSCEQNLNHDAMYWYRQDPGQGLRLIYYSQIVNDFQKGDIAEGYSVSREKKESFPLTVTSAQKNPTAFYLCASSEDIPPGYTFGSGTRLTVV.